The 31 T cell receptor beta chains listed next were all sequenced from one sample in a study of cytomegalovirus exposure and HLA in healthy donors. The PCR was carried out with 60 Vbeta primers and 13 Jbeta primers. Clones were sequenced by immunoSEQ multiplex PCR, and TCRdb holds only the in-frame ones, with some missing. The sample has 200,000 to 250,000 clones; approximately 79% are singletons. The sample consisted of PBMCs. Receptor source: a man in his forties or fifties in good health and CMV-seronegative.

This clone was seen once. The chain uses TRBV28 and TRBJ2-7, with D perhaps TRBD1 (6 bases). Germline assignment: CDR1 MDHEN and CDR2 SYDVKM. V was trimmed by 2 bases and J by 1 base, leaving 12 bases between them. This CDR3 has 15 residues. CDR3: CASSLMGTGSYEQYF. The DNA for the CDR3 is TGTGCCAGCAGTTTAATGGGCACAGGGTCCTACGAGCAGTACTTC. Variable domain in full (rest from reference TRBV28 and TRBJ2-7): DVKVTQSSRYLVKRTGEKVFLECVQDMDHENMFWYRQDPGLGLRLIYFSYDVKMKEKGDIPEGYSVSREKKERFSLILESASTNQTSMYLCASSLMGTGSYEQYFGPGTRLTVT.

This chain links TRBV9 with TRBJ1-1; D might be TRBD1 (6 bases). Per the germline V gene, CDR1 is SGDLS and CDR2 is YYNGEE. V dropped 0 bases and J dropped 3 bases, with 15 bases sitting between them. CDR3 size: 16 residues. The CDR3 loop reads CASSVGEGVGDTEAFF. CDR3 in DNA: TGTGCCAGCAGCGTAGGGGAGGGGGTCGGGGACACTGAAGCTTTCTTT.

This chain connects TRBV27 to TRBJ2-1, with 7 bases that match TRBD2. The V and J ends lost 6 bases and 4 bases, in that order; junction bases with no gene match: 9. The CDR3 sequence is 15 residues long. Looked up from germline, CDR1 is MNHEY and CDR2 is SMNVEV (reference sequence). CDR3 sequence reads: CASREGRGSYNEQFF. DNA for the CDR3: TGTGCCAGCAGGGAGGGGAGGGGATCATACAATGAGCAGTTCTTC.

V gene TRBV27 combines with J gene TRBJ2-5; weak D call: TRBD1 (6 bases). Germline V gives CDR1 MNHEY, CDR2 SMNVEV (reference sequence). The V and J ends lost 1 base and 5 bases respectively, with 8 bases between them. The CDR3 length is 13 residues. Written as DNA, the CDR3 is TGTGCCAGCAGTTTATACAGGGCGGAGACCCAGTACTTC. Amino acids: CASSLYRAETQYF.

CDR3 sequence: CASSLAGEQYF. DNA of the CDR3: TGCGCCAGCAGCTTGGCCGGGGAGCAGTACTTC. The rearrangement uses TRBV5-1 and TRBJ2-7, with no clear D. The CDR3 contains 11 residues. Germline V CDR1 and CDR2: SGHRS, YFSETQ. Trimming pared 0 bases from V and 7 bases from J, leaving 5 bases between.

The V and J genes are TRBV5-1 and TRBJ2-3; D is unclear. V was cut by 1 base and J by 1 base, with 7 bases left in between. Germline CDR1 and CDR2: SGHRS and YFSETQ. This CDR3 is 14 amino acids long. In DNA, the CDR3 is TGCGCCAGCAGCTTGTTGCCGGGCACAGATACGCAGTATTTT. Protein product: CASSLLPGTDTQYF.

This chain joins TRBV5-3 and TRBJ2-7; 8 bases agree with TRBD2. TRBV5-3 qualifies as an ORF whose function is uncertain. The CDR3 length is 15 residues. The V segment lost 2 bases and the J segment 7 bases; nucleotides outside the gene matches: 11. The CDR3 coding sequence is TGTGCCAGAAGCTTCCTTCCGGGACTAGTAGGTGAGCAGTACTTC. Translating gives CARSFLPGLVGEQYF.

This chain uses TRBV18 with TRBJ2-6; D possibly corresponds to TRBD1 (6 bases). The CDR3 is 15 amino acids. Germline V gives CDR1 KGHSH, CDR2 LQKENI. V was pared by 7 bases and J by 0 bases, with 10 bases between. CDR3 nucleotide sequence: TGTGCCAGCTTGCCAGGGGTCTCTGGGGCCAACGTCCTGACTTTC. It is translated as CASLPGVSGANVLTF.

The genes are TRBV11-2 and TRBJ1-1; TRBD1 agrees at 8 bases. Trimming cost V 4 bases and J 7 bases; bases outside gene matches: 8. Germline CDR1 and CDR2: SGHAT and FQNNGV. This CDR3 contains 14 residues. The CDR3 here is CASSWPRQGNEAFF. The CDR3 DNA follows: TGTGCCAGCAGCTGGCCCCGACAGGGGAATGAAGCTTTCTTT. The full variable domain, completed using reference TRBV11-2 and TRBJ1-1, is EAGVAQSPRYKIIEKRQSVAFWCNPISGHATLYWYQQILGQGPKLLIQFQNNGVVDDSQLPKDRFSAERLKGVDSTLKIQPAKLEDSAVYLCASSWPRQGNEAFFGQGTRLTVV.

This chain joins TRBV11-2 and TRBJ2-1; 10 bases line up with TRBD2. After removal of 3 bases from V and 4 bases from J, the junction contained 6 bases not matched to a gene. The CDR3 is made up of 16 amino acids. Germline V gives CDR1 SGHAT, CDR2 FQNNGV. The CDR3 loop reads CASSLATSGLYNEQFF. The CDR3 bases are TGTGCCAGCAGCTTGGCGACTAGCGGGTTGTACAATGAGCAGTTCTTC.

The rearrangement uses TRBV7-6 and TRBJ2-3, with TRBD2 matching 8 bases. The CDR3 covers 15 residues. Unmatched junction bases numbered 6, after V lost 5 bases and J lost 2 bases. Germline assignment: CDR1 SGHVS and CDR2 FNYEAQ. The CDR3 DNA sequence: TGTGCCAGCAGCATCCGCGGGGGGCTCACAGATACGCAGTATTTT. It specifies CASSIRGGLTDTQYF.

The genes are TRBV9 and TRBJ2-3; 9 bases match TRBD1. There are 18 residues in the CDR3. J lost 2 bases, V lost 5 bases, and 15 bases had no gene match. Germline V gene data show CDR1 as SGDLS and CDR2 as YYNGEE. The CDR3 is CASSIDITGGGITDTQYF. The CDR3 region has the DNA TGTGCCAGCAGTATTGATATCACAGGGGGCGGGATCACAGATACGCAGTATTTT.

The chain employs TRBV5-6 and TRBJ1-4; 8 bases are a match to TRBD1. The germline V gene has CDR1 SGHDT and CDR2 YYEEEE. This CDR3 region has 15 residues. V was clipped by 3 bases and J by 8 bases; unmatched bases: 9. The CDR3 spells CASSSLDRVGEKLFF. The CDR3 nucleotides read TGTGCCAGCAGCTCCCTGGACAGGGTTGGGGAAAAACTGTTTTTT.

The gene calls are TRBV5-4 and TRBJ2-2; D is uncertain. The CDR3 covers 12 residues. Germline V gene lookup returns CDR1 SGHNT and CDR2 YYREEE (reference sequence). V gave up 4 bases and J gave up 3 bases, with 4 bases separating them. CDR3: CASSPDTGELFF. As DNA, the CDR3 is TGTGCCAGCAGCCCCGACACCGGGGAGCTGTTTTTT.

The chain joins TRBV5-1 to TRBJ2-3; D is possibly TRBD2 (7 bases). The CDR3 extends over 17 amino acids. V gave up 1 base and J gave up 0 bases, with 15 bases separating them. In germline, CDR1 is SGHRS, CDR2 YFSETQ. The CDR3 region is CASSLWGRERSTDTQYF. The CDR3 nucleotides are TGCGCCAGCAGCTTGTGGGGGCGGGAGCGGAGCACAGATACGCAGTATTTT.

The chain is built from TRBV28 and TRBJ2-5, with TRBD2 as a possible D gene (7 bases). Between the trimmed V and J ends, which lost 2 bases and 2 bases, there was a span of 18 bases. The CDR3 is 17 residues long. Germline loops: CDR1 MDHEN, CDR2 SYDVKM. DNA for the CDR3: TGTGCCAGCAGTTTAACCCGGACAGACGGGGGGCAAGAGACCCAGTACTTC. Protein sequence: CASSLTRTDGGQETQYF.

This chain uses TRBV5-5 with TRBJ2-1, with TRBD2 identical over 10 bases. This CDR3 has 15 residues. Trimming at V came to 0 bases and at J to 8 bases, leaving 5 bases not matched to a gene. Per germline, CDR1 SGHKS and CDR2 YYEKEE (reference sequence). CDR3 nucleotides: TGTGCCAGCAGCTTGGCTAGCGGGAGTAGGTATGAGCAGTTCTTC. This sequence encodes CASSLASGSRYEQFF.

The chain couples TRBV5-1 to TRBJ1-2; no reliable D call. The V gene lost 3 bases and the J gene lost 2 bases, with 5 bases spanning the gap. The length of the CDR3 is 12 residues. Germline values: CDR1 SGHRS, CDR2 YFSETQ. For the CDR3, the DNA is TGCGCCAGCAGCTCGCAGAACTATGGCTACACCTTC. It translates to CASSSQNYGYTF.

This clone was seen a single time. V and J are TRBV5-5 and TRBJ2-5; tentative D call: TRBD1 (5 bases). There are 14 residues in the CDR3. Germline CDR1 is SGHKS and CDR2 is YYEKEE (reference sequence). The V gene lost 0 bases and the J gene lost 5 bases, with 11 bases spanning the gap. For the CDR3, the DNA is TGTGCCAGCAGCTTGGTAGCAGGGTTGGAGACCCAGTACTTC. Residues: CASSLVAGLETQYF. The full variable domain, in which reference TRBV5-5 and TRBJ2-5 provide the parts outside the CDR3, is DAGVTQSPTHLIKTRGQQVTLRCSPISGHKSVSWYQQVLGQGPQFIFQYYEKEERGRGNFPDRFSARQFPNYSSELNVNALLLGDSALYLCASSLVAGLETQYFGPGTRLLVL.

With respect to this clone: This same CDR3 is encoded by further DNA sequences in the sample. The chain carries TRBV11-2 and TRBJ2-2; D gene ambiguous. This CDR3 spans 13 amino acids. V was cut by 5 bases and J by 2 bases, with 6 bases left in between. Germline values: CDR1 SGHAT, CDR2 FQNNGV. The CDR3 reads CASSPTNTGELFF. CDR3 sequence (DNA): TGTGCCAGCAGCCCCACTAACACCGGGGAGCTGTTTTTT. Together with reference TRBV11-2 and TRBJ2-2, the CDR3 gives the full variable domain: EAGVAQSPRYKIIEKRQSVAFWCNPISGHATLYWYQQILGQGPKLLIQFQNNGVVDDSQLPKDRFSAERLKGVDSTLKIQPAKLEDSAVYLCASSPTNTGELFFGEGSRLTVL.

CDR3 residues: CASSSDRASYNEQFF. The DNA for the CDR3 is TGTGCCAGCAGCTCAGACAGGGCCTCCTACAATGAGCAGTTCTTC. The V gene is TRBV7-2, the J gene TRBJ2-1, with 7 bases aligning to TRBD1. This CDR3 has 15 residues. Germline CDR1 is SGHTA and CDR2 is FQGNSA. V lost 4 bases and J lost 0; bases outside the gene matches: 3.

This clone was counted once. A read error may produce the germline difference seen at one junction end. CDR3 loop: CASNPGPVYVYTF. The CDR3 nucleotides are TGTGCCAGCAATCCAGGGCCAGTCTATGTCTACACCTTC. V and J are TRBV6-5 and TRBJ1-2, with D possibly being TRBD1 (5 bases). Germline loops: CDR1 MNHEY, CDR2 SVGAGI. The CDR3 spans 13 residues.

With respect to this clone: The sample carries other DNA sequences with the same CDR3. The chain recombines TRBV30 with TRBJ1-1; 7 nucleotides align to TRBD1. Germline V gene lookup returns CDR1 GTSNPN and CDR2 SVGIG (reference sequence). This CDR3 contains 13 residues. The ends lost 5 bases at V and 1 base at J; junction bases unmatched: 4. This chain's CDR3 is CAWSGQTNTEAFF. CDR3 nucleotides: TGTGCCTGGTCGGGACAGACGAACACTGAAGCTTTCTTT.

The rearrangement uses TRBV27 and TRBJ1-2; TRBD1 matches at 9 bases. The CDR3 covers 14 residues. The V segment lost 10 bases and the J segment 3 bases; nucleotides outside the gene matches: 9. CDR1 and CDR2 from the germline V gene are MNHEY and SMNVEV (reference sequence). The DNA of the CDR3 is TGTGCCACCTCACCGGGACAGGGATACTATGGCTACACCTTC. Translating gives CATSPGQGYYGYTF.

The rearrangement joins TRBV7-8 to TRBJ2-1; D remains unclear. Looked up from germline, CDR1 is SGHVS and CDR2 is FQNEAQ. V was cut by 5 bases and J by 2 bases, with 7 bases left in between. The CDR3 contains 13 residues. CDR3 protein: CASSRHPYNEQFF. The CDR3 DNA sequence: TGTGCCAGCAGCCGACACCCCTACAATGAGCAGTTCTTC. The variable domain in full, with the rest retrieved from reference TRBV7-8 and TRBJ2-1, is GAGVSQSPRYKVAKRGQDVALRCDPISGHVSLFWYQQALGQGPEFLTYFQNEAQLDKSGLPSDRFFAERPEGSVSTLKIQRTQQEDSAVYLCASSRHPYNEQFFGPGTRLTVL.

This clone has a handful of counts. The rearrangement joins TRBV29-1 to TRBJ2-7; 10 positions match TRBD1. V was pared by 3 bases and J by 1 base, with 3 bases of the junction left unmatched. The CDR3 loop spans 14 amino acids. The V gene's germline CDR1 is SQVTM and CDR2 ANQGSEA. In DNA, the CDR3 is TGCAGCGTTGAGACGGGACAGGGGTCCTACGAGCAGTACTTC. It translates to CSVETGQGSYEQYF.

This clone has only a few counts. The rearrangement links TRBV30 to TRBJ2-7; D remains ambiguous. V was pared by 2 bases and J by 3 bases, with 11 bases between. Germline V gene sequence: CDR1 GTSNPN, CDR2 SVGIG (reference sequence). This CDR3 is built from 13 residues. CDR3 sequence: CAWSLARRYEQYF. CDR3 coding DNA: TGTGCCTGGAGTTTAGCCCGACGCTACGAGCAGTACTTC.

The V call is TRBV13, the J call TRBJ1-1, with D hard to call. Germline CDR1 PRHDT, CDR2 FYEKMQ (reference sequence). This CDR3 is built from 10 residues. V was clipped by 3 bases and J by 7 bases, with 3 bases between them. CDR3 nucleotides: TGTGCCAGCAGCTTCAATGAAGCTTTCTTT. This gives the protein CASSFNEAFF.

The V and J genes are TRBV11-1 and TRBJ2-5, with a weak D call TRBD1 (5 bases). Per germline, CDR1 SGHAT and CDR2 FQDESV (reference sequence). The CDR3 extends over 15 amino acids. The V and J ends lost 1 base and 5 bases respectively, with 14 bases between them. The CDR3 here is CASSLEGVMDETQYF. The CDR3 nucleotides are TGTGCCAGCAGCTTAGAAGGGGTGATGGACGAGACCCAGTACTTC.

This chain joins TRBV2 and TRBJ1-1, with 8 bases lining up with TRBD1. The CDR3 is made up of 14 amino acids. Losses at the gene ends were 6 bases for V and 1 base for J; bases not matched to a gene: 4. Per germline, CDR1 SNHLY and CDR2 FYNNEI. CDR3 loop: CASSGTGKNTEAFF. The CDR3 bases are TGTGCCAGCAGCGGGACAGGAAAGAACACTGAAGCTTTCTTT.

This clone was picked up a small number of times. The chain has TRBV27 and TRBJ1-3; possible D gene TRBD1, 6 bases. The CDR3 has 14 amino acids. In germline, CDR1 is MNHEY, CDR2 SMNVEV (reference sequence). V lost 2 bases to trimming and J lost 4 bases, with 9 bases between them. The CDR3 coding sequence is TGTGCCAGCAGTTTACACAGGGAAGGAAACACCATATATTTT. Its translation: CASSLHREGNTIYF.